This record concerns one T cell receptor beta chain sequence. Its antigen remains unknown. The CDR3 contains 15 residues. CDR1 and CDR2 from the germline V gene are SQVTM and ANQGSEA. V lost 1 base and J lost 8; bases outside the gene matches: 5. Preparation of the TCRbeta library was carried out with unique molecular identifiers. TCRdb re-called the PCR reads with MiXCR, one entry per CDR3 protein. Of about 15,000 distinct CDR3 sequences in the sample, approximately 5.5% were seen once. This record comes from a study of T-cell reconstitution after alpha-beta-depleted transplantation in children. Notes on the study in general: Reportedly, only several hundred clones from non-depleted graft cells drove alpha-beta T-cell counts at about two months.

The rearrangement links TRBV29-1 to TRBJ2-1; 13 bases fit TRBD2. This receptor was identified in a boy aged 10-17 years with acute lymphoblastic leukemia, due to receive a stem cell transplant. Here the sequenced sample was PBMCs, taken before TCRalphabeta/CD19-depleted stem cell transplant. As DNA, the CDR3 is TGCAGCGTTGAAGGGACTAGCGGGAGATGGGATGAGCAGTTCTTC. Encoded protein: CSVEGTSGRWDEQFF.